This section outlines one T cell receptor beta chain sequence together with its context. Its antigen is not known. Sequencing relied on immunoSEQ assay v3.0, run at survey level. Sequencing was performed with immunoSEQ multiplex PCR; in TCRdb, only in-frame clones are kept and a portion is missing. This table has about 36,000 clones, approximately 83% appearing once. The sample belongs to a study of long-term antiretroviral therapy in people with HIV. General observations from the study: Collection of the blood took place between about 2003 and 2017. The ART regimens in use then may have been less effective than current ones. HIV repertoire CDR3 lengths ranged less widely than those of controls.

The CDR3 has 17 amino acids. Losses at the gene ends were 2 bases for V and 5 bases for J; bases not matched to a gene: 14. Germline assignment: CDR1 SEHNR and CDR2 FQNEAQ (reference sequence). The origin of this receptor is a young man with HIV. Specimen: unsorted PBMCs, collected 2.2 years after starting antiretroviral therapy. This chain uses TRBV7-9 with TRBJ2-5, with 7 bases aligning to TRBD1. The CDR3 region is CASSLSPGTDHIETQYF. In DNA, the CDR3 is TGTGCCAGCAGCTTATCTCCGGGGACAGATCATATCGAGACCCAGTACTTC. The full variable domain, rest sourced from reference TRBV7-9 and TRBJ2-5, is DTGVSQNPRHKITKRGQNVTFRCDPISEHNRLYWYRQTLGQGPEFLTYFQNEAQLEKSRLLSDRFSAERPKGSFSTLEIQRTEQGDSAMYLCASSLSPGTDHIETQYFGPGTRLLVL.